This T cell receptor (beta chain) was captured by sequencing in a study of CD8 T cells in Susac syndrome. Study information: Patients with Susac syndrome were, at the time of blood collection, therapy-naive, maintained on corticosteroids, or maintained on intravenous immunoglobulin alone. Study-wide findings and caveats: The study acknowledged a relatively small number of individuals in its TCR sequencing and HLA analysis.

With respect to this clonotype: The antigen remains undetermined.

The CDR3 extends over 20 amino acids. Germline CDR1 is LGHDT and CDR2 is YNNKEL (reference sequence). The V gene lost 2 bases and the J gene lost 0 bases, with 23 bases spanning the gap. Random hexamers served to reverse transcribe roughly 0.5 to 1 ug RNA. It was immunoSEQ multiplex PCR that amplified TCR beta CDR3 across 54 Vbeta and 13 Jbeta. Each CDR3 protein gets one entry after TCRdb re-called the immunoSEQ multiplex PCR reads with MiXCR. The data show about 160,000 distinct CDR3 sequences, about 96% seen once. Under recently defined diagnostic criteria, the patients with Susac syndrome qualified as having definite or probable disease.

The receptor was derived from a human donor with Susac syndrome. The chain carries TRBV3-1 and TRBJ1-5, with a weak D call TRBD1 (6 bases). Sequenced sample: CD4+ T cells from PBMCs. The CDR3 DNA sequence: TGTGCCAGCAGCCAACCCCCGACAACATGGGGGCCATATAGCAATCAGCCCCAGCATTTT. It yields the protein CASSQPPTTWGPYSNQPQHF.